Presented here are 27 T cell receptor beta chains from one specimen sequenced in a study of spatial heterogeneity in lung cancer. MiXCR, run by TCRdb on the 5' RACE reads, gives a single entry per CDR3 protein. The profile covers 40,000 to 45,000 distinct CDR3 sequences, with roughly an eighth appearing a single time and 55% to 65% taken by the ten largest. This sample's time point: sample taken at primary tumor resection. From tumor, nontumor lung or frozen PBMC, whole RNA was taken unsorted for sequencing. The material was PBMCs, obtained at surgery. The source of these receptors is a male donor with early-stage non-small cell lung cancer.

This clonotype was counted ten times or more. The chain links TRBV27 to TRBJ2-2; no clear D. Trimming stripped 2 bases from V and 1 base from J, with 2 bases between. The CDR3 totals 13 residues. Germline CDR1 MNHEY, CDR2 SMNVEV (reference sequence). CDR3 protein: CASSLGNTGELFF. The CDR3 DNA reads TGTGCCAGCAGTTTAGGGAACACCGGGGAGCTGTTTTTT.

The genes are TRBV3-1 and TRBJ1-1; D not resolved. V was trimmed by 1 base and J by 2 bases, leaving 11 bases between them. The CDR3 sequence is 15 residues long. Germline loops: CDR1 LGHDT, CDR2 YNNKEL (reference sequence). CDR3 sequence reads: CASSQGRRENTEAFF. For the CDR3, the DNA is TGTGCCAGCAGCCAAGGCCGGAGAGAAAACACTGAAGCTTTCTTT.

This clonotype has a count of ten or more. The rearrangement uses TRBV5-1 and TRBJ1-3; TRBD1 matches 8 bases. The CDR3 sequence is 15 residues long. V was clipped by 6 bases and J by 1 base; unmatched bases: 6. Germline V gene data show CDR1 as SGHRS and CDR2 as YFSETQ. The CDR3, as DNA: TGCGCCAGCACAACGACAGGGGCATCTGGAAACACCATATATTTT. It specifies CASTTTGASGNTIYF.

The V and J genes are TRBV2 and TRBJ2-5, with D perhaps matching TRBD1 (6 bases). V was pared by 1 base and J by 3 bases, with 9 bases between. Looked up from germline, CDR1 is SNHLY and CDR2 is FYNNEI. This CDR3 has 14 amino acids. CDR3 amino acids: CASSEGRGEETQYF. CDR3 DNA sequence: TGTGCCAGCAGTGAAGGCAGGGGAGAAGAGACCCAGTACTTC.

The chain couples TRBV5-1 to TRBJ2-3; a possible D gene is TRBD1 (6 bases). The germline V and J ends were trimmed by 2 bases and 2 bases, with 9 bases remaining between them. Germline CDR1 and CDR2: SGHRS and YFSETQ. The CDR3 runs 14 residues. For the CDR3, the DNA is TGCGCCAGCAGCTTCGGACAGTACACAGATACGCAGTATTTT. Residues: CASSFGQYTDTQYF.

The V call is TRBV20-1, the J call TRBJ1-6, with D perhaps matching TRBD1 (5 bases). CDR3 length: 14 amino acids. Trimming cost V 6 bases and J 6 bases, with 15 bases left between them. Germline V gene sequence: CDR1 DFQATT, CDR2 SNEGSKA (reference sequence). In DNA, the CDR3 is TGCAGTGCCCTGCTGGGGGGAGTTAATTCACCCCTCCACTTT. It codes for CSALLGGVNSPLHF.

This clonotype was recorded a few times. The V call is TRBV4-2, the J call TRBJ1-1; tentative D call: TRBD1 (5 bases). Germline V lookup: CDR1 LGHNA, CDR2 YNFKEQ. CDR3 length: 14 amino acids. V lost 2 bases to trimming and J lost 0 bases, with 7 bases between them. The chain's CDR3 is CASSQQQVNTEAFF. CDR3 DNA: TGTGCCAGCAGCCAACAACAGGTGAACACTGAAGCTTTCTTT.

Only a few counts were recorded for this clonotype. V is TRBV11-1 and J is TRBJ1-1, with a weak D call TRBD1 (6 bases). CDR1 and CDR2 from the germline V gene are SGHAT and FQDESV (reference sequence). V was cut by 5 bases and J by 5 bases, with 9 bases left in between. This CDR3 is 12 amino acids long. In DNA form, the CDR3 reads TGTGCCAGCAGCGCACAGGGAACTGAAGCTTTCTTT. Translated: CASSAQGTEAFF. The full variable domain, in which reference TRBV11-1 and TRBJ1-1 provide the parts outside the CDR3, is EAEVAQSPRYKITEKSQAVAFWCDPISGHATLYWYRQILGQGPELLVQFQDESVVDDSQLPKDRFSAERLKGVDSTLKIQPAELGDSAMYLCASSAQGTEAFFGQGTRLTVV.

This clonotype has a count of ten or more. CDR3 nucleotides: TGTGCCAGCAGTTTACGACGGGTCTCAGCTGGGGCCAACGTCCTGACTTTC. It encodes CASSLRRVSAGANVLTF. V gene TRBV28 combines with J gene TRBJ2-6; D gene unclear. Trimming stripped 2 bases from V and 2 bases from J, with 13 bases between. The germline CDR1 and CDR2 sequences are MDHEN and SYDVKM. There are 17 residues in the CDR3.

V is TRBV7-2 and J is TRBJ2-5; D perhaps matches TRBD2 (6 bases). Germline V lookup: CDR1 SGHTA, CDR2 FQGNSA. The CDR3 sequence is 16 residues long. The V end was cut by 4 bases, the J end by 5 bases, with 20 bases between. Here the CDR3 reads CASSSPVGGVRETQYF. In DNA form, the CDR3 reads TGTGCCAGCAGCTCCCCCGTGGGCGGGGTCAGGGAGACCCAGTACTTC.

The V gene is TRBV5-1, the J gene TRBJ2-3; the D gene is possibly TRBD1 (6 bases). The CDR3 sequence is 14 residues long. From germline, CDR1 is SGHRS and CDR2 YFSETQ. The ends were cut back, 6 bases at V and 2 bases at J, with 13 bases in the middle. The CDR3 is CASIQGHITDTQYF. The CDR3 DNA reads as TGCGCCAGCATCCAGGGACATATCACAGATACGCAGTATTTT. Combining the CDR3 with reference TRBV5-1 and TRBJ2-3 gives the whole variable domain KAGVTQTPRYLIKTRGQQVTLSCSPISGHRSVSWYQQTPGQGLQFLFEYFSETQRNKGNFPGRFSGRQFSNSRSEMNVSTLELGDSALYLCASIQGHITDTQYFGPGTRLTVL.

Only a few counts were recorded for this clonotype. This rearrangement joins TRBV7-9 to TRBJ1-3, with TRBD1 identical over 7 bases. The CDR3 covers 17 residues. The V gene's germline CDR1 is SEHNR and CDR2 FQNEAQ (reference sequence). V trimming: 5 bases; J trimming: 2 bases; junction bases outside the gene matches: 12. DNA of the CDR3: TGTGCCAGCAGCCAACACCAAGCAGGGGGAACTGGAAACACCATATATTTT. Protein product: CASSQHQAGGTGNTIYF.

CDR3 amino acids: CASSQGPEGDREETQYF. The CDR3 DNA reads as TGTGCCAGCAGCCAAGGTCCCGAGGGGGACAGGGAAGAGACCCAGTACTTC. The rearrangement joins TRBV3-1 to TRBJ2-5; 9 positions agree with TRBD1. Germline V gene data show CDR1 as LGHDT and CDR2 as YNNKEL (reference sequence). V was clipped by 1 base and J by 3 bases; unmatched bases: 9. The CDR3 has 17 amino acids.

V usage is TRBV12-3 or TRBV12-4 and J usage is TRBJ1-1; D gene unclear. CDR3 length: 14 residues. Trimming stripped 3 bases from V and 4 bases from J, with 12 bases between. The CDR3 here is CASSFGPEGTEAFF. CDR3 nucleotide sequence: TGTGCCAGCAGTTTCGGGCCAGAAGGCACTGAAGCTTTCTTT.

The V and J genes are TRBV12-5 and TRBJ1-4, with D possibly TRBD1 on 5 matching bases. The V end was cut by 7 bases, the J end by 4 bases, with 19 bases between. Germline values: CDR1 LGHNT, CDR2 FRNRAP. The CDR3 consists of 16 residues. DNA for the CDR3: TGTGCTAGTGCGACCCGGGACCAGGGTCGTAATGAAAAACTGTTTTTT. Translated, it gives CASATRDQGRNEKLFF.

At least ten counts were recorded for this clonotype. The V gene is TRBV18, the J gene TRBJ2-5; tentatively, D is TRBD2 (5 bases). Trimming stripped 3 bases from V and 2 bases from J, with 13 bases between. This CDR3 is built from 15 residues. Germline V gene sequence: CDR1 KGHSH, CDR2 LQKENI. CDR3 protein: CASSPRLSEQETQYF. CDR3 coding DNA: TGTGCCAGCTCACCCCGACTTAGCGAACAAGAGACCCAGTACTTC. Together with reference TRBV18 and TRBJ2-5, the CDR3 gives the full variable domain: NAGVMQNPRHLVRRRGQEARLRCSPMKGHSHVYWYRQLPEEGLKFMVYLQKENIIDESGMPKERFSAEFPKEGPSILRIQQVVRGDSAAYFCASSPRLSEQETQYFGPGTRLLVL.

This sequence joins TRBV5-4 and TRBJ1-6; possibly TRBD1 for D (6 bases). The V end lost 1 base, the J end lost 9 bases, and 11 bases lay between the germline ends. CDR3 length equals 14 residues. Germline lookup yields CDR1 SGHNT and CDR2 YYREEE (reference sequence). The CDR3 loop reads CASSLRTEGSPLHF. In DNA form, the CDR3 reads TGTGCCAGCAGCTTGAGGACAGAAGGTTCACCCCTCCACTTT.

The chain uses TRBV4-1 and TRBJ1-6; D remains ambiguous. Trimming removed 1 base from V and 9 bases from J, with 7 bases in between. Per the germline V gene, CDR1 is MGHRA and CDR2 is YSYEKL. The CDR3 consists of 13 residues. CDR3 loop: CASSQGLFSPLHF. CDR3 sequence (DNA): TGCGCCAGCAGCCAAGGGCTTTTTTCACCCCTCCACTTT.

With respect to this clonotype: The junction and the germline gene differ at one end; a read error may be behind it. In DNA, the CDR3 is TGTGCCGGCAGCACTTCGGGACGGAGTGCTACGCAGTATTTT. Encoded protein: CAGSTSGRSATQYF. The rearrangement uses TRBV7-9 and TRBJ2-3, with D perhaps being TRBD1 or TRBD2 (5 bases each). The V gene's germline CDR1 is SEHNR and CDR2 FQNEAQ (reference sequence). The CDR3 is made up of 14 amino acids.

This clonotype was counted at least ten times. The chain carries TRBV7-3 and TRBJ2-5; D not resolved. Germline CDR1 reads SGHTA; CDR2 reads FQGTGA. V dropped 5 bases and J dropped 1 base, with 8 bases sitting between them. CDR3 length: 13 residues. The CDR3 nucleotides read TGTGCCAGCAGCCCCATGGGCCAAGAGACCCAGTACTTC. Amino acids: CASSPMGQETQYF.

Only a few counts were recorded for this clonotype. The gene calls are TRBV4-1 and TRBJ2-6; TRBD1 agrees at 8 bases. Germline CDR1 reads MGHRA; CDR2 reads YSYEKL. This CDR3 is built from 18 residues. Losses at the gene ends were 4 bases for V and 0 bases for J; bases not matched to a gene: 8. The CDR3 DNA sequence: TGCGCCAGCAGCCTCCGGGACAGGCTCCCCTCTGGGGCCAACGTCCTGACTTTC. Its protein product is CASSLRDRLPSGANVLTF.

This clonotype was observed at least ten times. J is TRBJ2-7 and V is TRBV6-1, with D uncertain. Germline loops: CDR1 MNHNS, CDR2 SASEGT. The CDR3 consists of 14 residues. Trimming left V 6 bases short and J 5 bases short, with 17 bases between. The CDR3 sequence is CASSLGRWVDEQYF. DNA for the CDR3: TGTGCCAGCAGCCTCGGACGGTGGGTGGACGAGCAGTACTTC.

This clonotype came up a few times. At one of its ends the junction is not consistent with the germline gene, which may arise from a read error. Here the CDR3 reads CASSYRDLLF. The CDR3 DNA follows: TGTGCCAGCAGTTACAGGGATCTACTCTTC. The chain has TRBV6-1 and TRBJ1-2, with D possibly TRBD1 on 6 matching bases. This CDR3 has 10 amino acids. Germline V gene sequence: CDR1 MNHNS, CDR2 SASEGT.

This chain links TRBV12-3 or TRBV12-4 with TRBJ1-1; tentative D call: TRBD1 (6 bases). V was shortened by 3 bases and J by 3 bases, with 8 bases between the two germline ends. The CDR3 covers 13 residues. The CDR3 DNA is TGTGCCAGCAGTTTTAGGGGGTACACTGAAGCTTTCTTT. Amino acid sequence: CASSFRGYTEAFF.

This clonotype has at least ten counts. The chain has TRBV3-1 and TRBJ2-7, with 10 bases aligning to TRBD2. CDR1 is LGHDT and CDR2 is YNNKEL in the germline V gene (reference sequence). V gave up 4 bases and J gave up 4 bases; unmatched junction bases: 4. CDR3 length equals 14 residues. CDR3 nucleotides: TGTGCCAGCAGCCTCGGGACTAGCGAGTACGAGCAGTACTTC. Translating it yields CASSLGTSEYEQYF.

This clonotype has just a few counts. This chain joins TRBV5-1 and TRBJ2-7; 8 bases are a match to TRBD2. V was pared by 1 base and J by 0 bases, with 6 bases of the junction left unmatched. CDR3 length: 16 amino acids. The germline gives CDR1 SGHRS, CDR2 YFSETQ. CDR3 sequence (DNA): TGCGCCAGCAGCTTGTCCGCGGGGGGAGTCTCCTACGAGCAGTACTTC. Translating gives CASSLSAGGVSYEQYF.

This clonotype was detected a few times. This sequence joins TRBV29-1 and TRBJ2-7; 13 nucleotides align to TRBD2. Trimming cost V 7 bases and J 2 bases; bases outside gene matches: 5. The CDR3 totals 14 residues. Germline V gene data show CDR1 as SQVTM and CDR2 as ANQGSEA. As DNA, the CDR3 is TGCAGCGCCGAACTAGCGGGAGGGCCCTACGAGCAGTACTTC. Protein sequence: CSAELAGGPYEQYF.